This is a list of T cell receptor beta chains from one sample in a study of T-cell reconstitution after alpha-beta-depleted transplantation in children. TCRdb re-analysed the PCR reads in MiXCR, keeping a single row per CDR3 protein. The repertoire holds more than 300,000 distinct CDR3 sequences, with about 16% as singletons. The sequenced sample was PBMCs, mostly from graft donor cells, obtained 360 days after TCRalphabeta/CD19-depleted stem cell transplant. These receptors were collected from a male patient aged 2-15 years who had a stem cell transplant for acute lymphoblastic leukemia, so the T cells may come from the graft donor. CDR3s include the opening cysteine and the closing phenylalanine or tryptophan. D genes are given only for firm matches. Some rows have no size entry. The others give once, few or many, or a class for an expanded clone.

size	D	J	V	DNA	CDR3
few	-	TRBJ2-7	TRBV6-2/TRBV6-3	TGTGCCAGCAGTTTCGGGTTCGAGCAGTACTTC	CASSFGFEQYF
-	-	TRBJ1-5	TRBV20-1	TGCAGTGCTCGGCCGTTAGAGGGACAGCCCCAGCATTTT	CSARPLEGQPQHF
many	-	TRBJ2-6	TRBV5-5	TGTGCCAGCAGCTTGTCAGGGTCTGGGGCCAACGTCCTGACTTTC	CASSLSGSGANVLTF
few	-	TRBJ2-1	TRBV7-2	TGTGCCAGCAGCTCTGACTGGGTATCCCCCTACAATGAGCAGTTCTTC	CASSSDWVSPYNEQFF
many	-	TRBJ2-5	TRBV29-1	TGCAGCGTCGCGACAGGCTTCCAAGAGACCCAGTACTTC	CSVATGFQETQYF
few	TRBD2	TRBJ2-2	TRBV6-5	TGTGCCAGCAGTTACCCATTAGCGGGAGGGCCCCGTACCGGGGAGCTGTTTTTT	CASSYPLAGGPRTGELFF
many	-	TRBJ1-5	TRBV5-5	TGTGCCAGCAGCTTGGGATATAGCAATCAGCCCCAGCATTTT	CASSLGYSNQPQHF
-	-	TRBJ2-5	TRBV4-1	TGCGCCAGCAGCCAAGAAATCCAGTACCAAGAGACCCAGTACTTC	CASSQEIQYQETQYF
many	-	TRBJ2-5	TRBV21-1	TGTGCCAGCAGCAATGGGGGGCCCTGGTACCAAGAGACCCAGTACTTC	CASSNGGPWYQETQYF
few	-	TRBJ2-5	TRBV15	TGTGCCACCAGCAGAGCTCTAGCGACCCAGTACTTC	CATSRALATQYF
few	-	TRBJ2-7	TRBV2	TGTGCCAGCAGTGAAGCGGCAGGGGCCTACGAGCAGTACTTC	CASSEAAGAYEQYF
many	-	TRBJ2-3	TRBV29-1	TGCAGCGTTGAACGGAGTCAGGGATATTCAGATACGCAGTATTTT	CSVERSQGYSDTQYF
-	TRBD1	TRBJ1-2	TRBV6-5	TGTGCCAGCAGCTTAAACGACAGGGGGCACTATGGCTACACCTTC	CASSLNDRGHYGYTF
-	-	TRBJ2-7	TRBV4-3	TGCGCCAGCAGCCAAGATCCGACAGACACCTACGAGCAGTACTTC	CASSQDPTDTYEQYF
-	-	TRBJ2-7	TRBV3-1	TGTGCCAGCAGCACAACCGGGACTCCCTACTCCTACGAGCAGTACTTC	CASSTTGTPYSYEQYF
-	-	TRBJ1-1	TRBV12-3/TRBV12-4	TGTGCCAGCATGGACACCATGAACACTGAAGCTTTCTTT	CASMDTMNTEAFF
many	-	TRBJ2-1	TRBV7-2	TGTGCCAGCAGCGCCGGACTGTACAATGAGCAGTTCTTC	CASSAGLYNEQFF